The 24 T cell receptor beta chains listed next were all sequenced from one sample in a study of molecular identifiers for immune sequencing clone quantification. Each CDR3 protein is one row after TCRdb ran MiXCR on the PCR reads. The sample lists just under 650,000 distinct CDR3 sequences; 15% to 20% were seen once. Input material: naive CD8+ T cells from blood, with Jurkat cell RNA spiked in. Sample subset: FACS-sorted CD8+CD4-CCR7+CD45RA+ naive T cells. All receptors derive from a human donor in good health. Some libraries in this study had Jurkat cell RNA spiked in.

As to this clonotype: The junction and the germline gene differ at one end; a read error may be behind it. V and J are TRBV11-2 and TRBJ2-5, with D tentatively TRBD2 (7 bases). Germline V gene sequence: CDR1 SGHAT, CDR2 FQNNGV. CDR3 size: 20 residues. CDR3 residues: CASSLDLVVWRGPEQEAQYF. The CDR3 DNA sequence: TGTGCCAGCAGCTTAGATCTCGTGGTCTGGCGGGGGCCGGAACAAGAGGCCCAGTACTTC.

The chain couples TRBV7-6 to TRBJ2-2; weak D call: TRBD1 (5 bases). From germline, CDR1 is SGHVS and CDR2 FNYEAQ. V was cut by 0 bases and J by 7 bases, with 9 bases left in between. The CDR3 is 14 amino acids. CDR3 coding DNA: TGTGCCAGCAGCTTAGCGGGGCAGGGCGGGGAGCTGTTTTTT. This encodes CASSLAGQGGELFF.

The sample holds many counts of this clonotype. This chain uses TRBV24-1 with TRBJ2-1; D uncertain. The V end lost 0 bases, the J end lost 4 bases, and 9 bases lay between the germline ends. CDR1 KGHDR and CDR2 SFDVKD come from the germline V gene. There are 15 residues in the CDR3. CDR3: CATSDLATPYNEQFF. CDR3 bases: TGTGCCACCAGTGATTTGGCGACGCCTTACAATGAGCAGTTCTTC.

In this sample, this clonotype turned up many times. V usage is TRBV3-1 and J usage is TRBJ2-3; D is unclear. Germline V lookup: CDR1 LGHDT, CDR2 YNNKEL (reference sequence). Trimming cost V 0 bases and J 2 bases, with 15 bases left between them. The CDR3 runs to 17 residues. The CDR3 DNA is TGTGCCAGCAGCCAAGATCTGGGATGGCGGCCCACAGATACGCAGTATTTT. This codes for CASSQDLGWRPTDTQYF.

This clonotype was observed at least ten times. The J gene is TRBJ1-4, the V gene TRBV7-9; TRBD1 might be the D (6 bases). The CDR3 contains 15 residues. Trimming shortened V by 5 bases and J by 8 bases, and 18 bases separated the two germline ends. The germline V gene encodes CDR1 SEHNR and CDR2 FQNEAQ (reference sequence). CDR3 region: CASSSHGGPSEKLFF. The CDR3 DNA reads as TGTGCCAGCAGCAGCCACGGGGGGCCGAGCGAAAAACTGTTTTTT.

The sample holds many counts of this clonotype. CDR3 residues: CASSQSGRVRGDEQYF. The CDR3 region has the DNA TGTGCCAGCAGCCAATCGGGAAGGGTAAGGGGGGACGAGCAGTACTTC. The rearrangement uses TRBV7-6 and TRBJ2-7; D assignment may be TRBD1 or TRBD2 (6 bases each). Trimming cost V 5 bases and J 5 bases, with 22 bases left between them. CDR3 size: 16 residues. CDR1 SGHVS and CDR2 FNYEAQ come from the germline V gene.

This clonotype came up a few times. This chain joins TRBV19 and TRBJ2-3, with a possible D match to TRBD2 (5 bases). The germline V gene encodes CDR1 LNHDA and CDR2 SQIVND (reference sequence). Between the trimmed V and J ends, which lost 4 bases and 2 bases, there was a span of 10 bases. The CDR3 extends over 14 amino acids. CDR3 residues: CASSTDWNTDTQYF. The CDR3 DNA reads TGTGCCAGTAGTACGGACTGGAACACAGATACGCAGTATTTT.

In the case of this clonotype: A read error is possible here, since a much larger clone lies one base away. The chain employs TRBV5-1 and TRBJ2-7, with 10 bases lining up with TRBD1. V shed 2 bases, J shed 3 bases, and the junction held 5 bases outside the gene matches. Germline V gives CDR1 SGHRS, CDR2 YFSETQ. This CDR3 is 15 amino acids long. The CDR3 protein is CASSFEDRGYYEQYF. CDR3 coding DNA: TGCGCCAGCAGCTTTGAGGACAGGGGGTACTACGAGCAGTACTTC.

V is TRBV19 and J is TRBJ2-1, with 10 bases that match TRBD1. This CDR3 has 20 amino acids. Trimming took 3 bases from V and 6 from J; bases not matched to a gene: 20. CDR1 and CDR2 (germline): LNHDA, SQIVND (reference sequence). The CDR3 loop reads CASSISSLVYGTGESNEQFF. CDR3 in DNA: TGTGCCAGTAGTATCAGTAGCTTGGTTTATGGGACAGGGGAGTCCAATGAGCAGTTCTTC.

There are many counts of this clonotype. V is TRBV29-1 and J is TRBJ2-1; TRBD2 is a possible D gene (5 bases). V gave up 6 bases and J gave up 0 bases, with 15 bases separating them. This CDR3 is 15 amino acids long. The germline gives CDR1 SQVTM, CDR2 ANQGSEA. The chain's CDR3 is CSVEPSGSSYNEQFF. CDR3 in DNA: TGCAGCGTAGAACCGTCGGGGAGCTCCTACAATGAGCAGTTCTTC.

The genes are TRBV5-6 and TRBJ2-7, with unresolved D. The CDR3 is made up of 14 amino acids. Germline loops: CDR1 SGHDT, CDR2 YYEEEE. Trimming pared 4 bases from V and 0 bases from J, leaving 11 bases between. The DNA for the CDR3 is TGTGCCAGCAGCCCGTCTCAAGGCTCCTACGAGCAGTACTTC. Its protein product is CASSPSQGSYEQYF.

The rearrangement joins TRBV13 to TRBJ2-5, with D maybe TRBD1 (5 bases). Germline V gene lookup returns CDR1 PRHDT and CDR2 FYEKMQ (reference sequence). V dropped 2 bases and J dropped 1 base, with 11 bases sitting between them. CDR3 length: 15 residues. The CDR3: CASSLKGIFQETQYF. DNA of the CDR3: TGTGCCAGCAGCTTAAAGGGGATTTTCCAAGAGACCCAGTACTTC.

This clonotype has ten or more counts. The chain recombines TRBV5-4 with TRBJ2-5; weak D call: TRBD1 (5 bases). The V gene's germline CDR1 is SGHNT and CDR2 YYREEE (reference sequence). The V end lost 2 bases, the J end lost 5 bases, and 19 bases lay between the germline ends. CDR3 length: 16 residues. The CDR3 sequence is CASSFTWGQGEETQYF. DNA of the CDR3: TGTGCCAGCAGCTTTACCTGGGGCCAAGGAGAGGAGACCCAGTACTTC. Combining the CDR3 with reference TRBV5-4 and TRBJ2-5 gives the whole variable domain ETGVTQSPTHLIKTRGQQVTLRCSSQSGHNTVSWYQQALGQGPQFIFQYYREEENGRGNFPPRFSGLQFPNYSSELNVNALELDDSALYLCASSFTWGQGEETQYFGPGTRLLVL.

Many counts were recorded for this clonotype. The rearrangement uses TRBV20-1 and TRBJ2-7; D gene ambiguous. Germline V gives CDR1 DFQATT, CDR2 SNEGSKA (reference sequence). V was cut by 0 bases and J by 1 base, with 7 bases left in between. This CDR3 has 13 residues. The CDR3 loop is CSARDSQSYEQYF. CDR3 nucleotide sequence: TGCAGTGCTAGAGATTCCCAATCCTACGAGCAGTACTTC.

This clonotype was detected only a few times. The junction shows a germline mismatch at one end, possibly a read error. This chain connects TRBV27 to TRBJ2-1; D call uncertain. This CDR3 is 11 amino acids long. Looked up from germline, CDR1 is MNHEY and CDR2 is SMNVEV (reference sequence). CDR3 bases: TGTGCCAGCAGCCGATACAATGACCAGTTCTTC. It translates to CASSRYNDQFF.

The table lists this clonotype with many counts. The chain recombines TRBV20-1 with TRBJ2-7; D gene ambiguous. CDR3 size: 16 residues. Trimming stripped 0 bases from V and 0 bases from J, with 15 bases between. Germline V gives CDR1 DFQATT, CDR2 SNEGSKA (reference sequence). CDR3 sequence (DNA): TGCAGTGCTAGAGATCTTTGGGCGGCTGGCTCCTACGAGCAGTACTTC. The encoded protein is CSARDLWAAGSYEQYF.

This clonotype was seen repeatedly, ten times or more. J is TRBJ2-3 and V is TRBV9; 9 bases fit TRBD1. The CDR3 is 17 residues long. V lost 3 bases, J lost 3 bases, and 11 bases stayed unmatched. CDR1 SGDLS and CDR2 YYNGEE come from the germline V gene. DNA of the CDR3: TGTGCCAGCAGCGCCCCCCGGACAGGGGTACTTACAGATACGCAGTATTTT. Its translation is CASSAPRTGVLTDTQYF.

V usage is TRBV27 and J usage is TRBJ2-1, with TRBD2 matching 7 bases. Germline V gene sequence: CDR1 MNHEY, CDR2 SMNVEV (reference sequence). Trimming removed 2 bases from V and 0 bases from J; junction bases left unmatched: 10. This CDR3 has 18 amino acids. CDR3 sequence: CASSLGGVGGGSYNEQFF. The CDR3 region has the DNA TGTGCCAGCAGTTTAGGAGGGGTCGGCGGGGGCTCCTACAATGAGCAGTTCTTC.

This clonotype was counted ten times or more. The chain links TRBV20-1 to TRBJ1-1, with 9 bases aligning to TRBD1. From germline, CDR1 is DFQATT and CDR2 SNEGSKA (reference sequence). Trimming took 0 bases from V and 5 from J; bases not matched to a gene: 25. The CDR3 is made up of 21 amino acids. The CDR3 DNA follows: TGCAGTGCTAGAGATCCAGGCCCGATGATCGGACAGGGGAACGGAGTGACTGAAGCTTTCTTT. This translates into CSARDPGPMIGQGNGVTEAFF.

This clonotype was recorded many times. CDR3 DNA: TGCGCCAGCAGTCAGGGAAACACAGATACGCAGTATTTT. Its translation: CASSQGNTDTQYF. The chain uses TRBV5-1 and TRBJ2-3; D possibly corresponds to TRBD1 (5 bases). This CDR3 has 13 amino acids. V lost 5 bases, J lost 2 bases, and 9 bases lay in between. Germline V gene sequence: CDR1 SGHRS, CDR2 YFSETQ.

This chain connects TRBV4-3 to TRBJ2-1; the match to TRBD2 covers 13 bases. The CDR3 is 14 amino acids. Germline loops: CDR1 LGHNA, CDR2 YSLEER. J lost 7 bases, V lost 4 bases, and 1 base had no gene match. The chain's CDR3 is CASSRTSGSNEQFF. CDR3 nucleotide sequence: TGCGCCAGCAGCCGGACTAGCGGGAGTAATGAGCAGTTCTTC.

This clonotype was detected only a few times. J is TRBJ2-1 and V is TRBV7-9; D is undetermined. Trimming removed 7 bases at V and 8 bases at J, with 18 bases between. The CDR3 is 14 residues long. Germline CDR1 is SEHNR and CDR2 is FQNEAQ (reference sequence). DNA of the CDR3: TGTGCCAGCAAGGGCCCGTACGACGTGGATGAGCAGTTCTTC. Its translation: CASKGPYDVDEQFF.

This clonotype was counted many times. The chain joins TRBV4-3 to TRBJ1-6; maybe TRBD1 (5 bases). This CDR3 is 17 amino acids long. V lost 0 bases and J 6 bases, leaving 15 bases between the germline ends. Per germline, CDR1 LGHNA and CDR2 YSLEER. The CDR3 DNA reads as TGCGCCAGCAGCCAAGATTTCGTGGGGCAGGGTAATTCACCCCTCCACTTT. Its protein product is CASSQDFVGQGNSPLHF.

At least ten counts were recorded for this clonotype. The chain is built from TRBV20-1 and TRBJ2-7, with 8 bases identical to TRBD2. The CDR3 consists of 14 residues. CDR1 DFQATT and CDR2 SNEGSKA come from the germline V gene (reference sequence). The junction had 7 bases not matched to a gene; V was cut back by 3 bases and J by 3 bases. The CDR3 is CSARDSGLGYEQYF. CDR3 coding DNA: TGCAGTGCTAGGGACTCGGGACTAGGCTACGAGCAGTACTTC.